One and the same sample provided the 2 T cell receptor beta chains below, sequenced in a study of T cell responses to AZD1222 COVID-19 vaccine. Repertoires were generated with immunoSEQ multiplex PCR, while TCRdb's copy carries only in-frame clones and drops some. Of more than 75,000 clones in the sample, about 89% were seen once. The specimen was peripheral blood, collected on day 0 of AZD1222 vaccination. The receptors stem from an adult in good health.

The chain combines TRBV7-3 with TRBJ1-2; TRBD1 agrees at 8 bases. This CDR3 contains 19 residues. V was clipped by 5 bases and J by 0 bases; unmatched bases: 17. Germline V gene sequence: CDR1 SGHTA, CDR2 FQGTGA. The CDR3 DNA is TGTGCCAGCAGCCCGACAGGGACAGGCCTTAGCCTAGCTAACTATGGCTACACCTTC. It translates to CASSPTGTGLSLANYGYTF.

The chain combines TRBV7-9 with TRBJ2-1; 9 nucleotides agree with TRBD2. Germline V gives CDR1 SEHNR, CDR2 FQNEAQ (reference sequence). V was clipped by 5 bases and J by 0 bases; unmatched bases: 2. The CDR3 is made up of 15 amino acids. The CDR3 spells CASSPRGGSYNEQFF. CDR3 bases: TGTGCCAGCAGCCCGCGGGGGGGCTCCTACAATGAGCAGTTCTTC. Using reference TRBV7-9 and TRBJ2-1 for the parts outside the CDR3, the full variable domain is DTGVSQNPRHKITKRGQNVTFRCDPISEHNRLYWYRQTLGQGPEFLTYFQNEAQLEKSRLLSDRFSAERPKGSFSTLEIQRTEQGDSAMYLCASSPRGGSYNEQFFGPGTRLTVL.